The next 8 T cell receptor beta chains were all read from a single sample in a study of blood T cell repertoires in COVID-19. Data came from immunoSEQ multiplex PCR; TCRdb stores just in-frame clones and leaves some out. The data show tens of thousands of clones, with 80% to 90% seen just once and roughly 6% held by the top ten. The sequencing sample was made of peripheral blood. The receptors originated from a man between 45 and 60 years old with active COVID-19.

This chain connects TRBV7-2 to TRBJ1-6; D possibly corresponds to TRBD1 (5 bases). This CDR3 comprises 15 residues. Germline V gene data show CDR1 as SGHTA and CDR2 as FQGNSA. Deletions cut 0 bases from V and 7 bases from J, with 10 bases between. The CDR3 DNA follows: TGTGCCAGCAGCTTAGCGACAGCACAAAATTCACCCCTCCACTTT. Protein product: CASSLATAQNSPLHF. Full variable domain (missing parts from reference TRBV7-2 and TRBJ1-6): GAGVSQSPSNKVTEKGKDVELRCDPISGHTALYWYRQSLGQGLEFLIYFQGNSAPDKSGLPSDRFSAERTGGSVSTLTIQRTQQEDSAVYLCASSLATAQNSPLHFGNGTRLTVT.

The rearrangement uses TRBV2 and TRBJ2-7; 10 bases line up with TRBD2. The V segment lost 7 bases and the J segment 6 bases; nucleotides outside the gene matches: 12. The CDR3 runs to 15 residues. Germline values: CDR1 SNHLY, CDR2 FYNNEI. CDR3 protein: CASTQSSGSPSEQYF. CDR3 DNA: TGTGCCAGCACCCAATCTAGCGGGAGTCCCAGCGAGCAGTACTTC.

This sequence joins TRBV10-1 and TRBJ2-7; TRBD1 is a possible D gene (5 bases). The germline gives CDR1 WNHNN, CDR2 SYGVQD (reference sequence). The length of the CDR3 is 14 residues. V was pared by 0 bases and J by 4 bases, with 10 bases between. For the CDR3, the DNA is TGCGCCAGCAGTGAGTCAGGACAAATATACGAGCAGTACTTC. Its translation is CASSESGQIYEQYF.

For this clone: The same CDR3 also results from other DNA sequences found in this sample. The V call is TRBV6-2 or TRBV6-3, the J call TRBJ2-7; 7 positions match TRBD2. The germline V gene has CDR1 MNHEY and CDR2 SVGEGT. This CDR3 spans 14 amino acids. J lost 4 bases, V lost 2 bases, and 5 bases had no gene match. The CDR3 sequence is CASSYGVGGYEQYF. For the CDR3, the DNA is TGTGCCAGCAGTTACGGTGTGGGAGGGTACGAGCAGTACTTC.

The chain joins TRBV4-1 to TRBJ2-1; 11 positions agree with TRBD2. V was pared by 5 bases and J by 5 bases, with 8 bases of the junction left unmatched. CDR1 is MGHRA, CDR2 YSYEKL, per germline. This CDR3 contains 16 residues. The CDR3 protein is CASSTLLAGVNNEQFF. The CDR3 coding sequence is TGCGCCAGCAGCACTTTACTAGCGGGGGTTAACAATGAGCAGTTCTTC.

The J gene is TRBJ1-1, the V gene TRBV4-1; TRBD1 matches 7 bases. Germline-derived CDR1 and CDR2 are MGHRA and YSYEKL. The trim removed 3 bases at V and 11 bases at J, leaving 9 bases unmatched. CDR3 length: 13 amino acids. CDR3 protein: CASSHLGQVEAFF. For the CDR3, the DNA is TGCGCCAGCAGCCACCTCGGACAGGTAGAGGCTTTCTTT.

CDR3 bases: TGCGCCAGCAGCCAACATGGGCTAGCGGGGGGCCGGGGCACCGGGGAGCTGTTTTTT. Translating gives CASSQHGLAGGRGTGELFF. This sequence joins TRBV4-1 and TRBJ2-2; TRBD2 matches 11 bases. The CDR3 runs 19 residues. Germline V lookup: CDR1 MGHRA, CDR2 YSYEKL. V trimming: 2 bases; J trimming: 4 bases; junction bases outside the gene matches: 12.

The V and J genes are TRBV7-2 and TRBJ2-3, with 7 bases aligning to TRBD1. V was clipped by 7 bases and J by 1 base; unmatched bases: 2. Germline CDR1 is SGHTA and CDR2 is FQGNSA. The CDR3 runs to 13 residues. CDR3 sequence (DNA): TGTGCCAGCACCGACAGGGGCACAGATACGCAGTATTTT. Its translation: CASTDRGTDTQYF.